This TCR beta chain was recorded in a study of blood T cell repertoires in COVID-19. As for the study in general: The United States, Italy and Spain supplied acute and convalescent COVID-19 samples.

Germline values: CDR1 SGHNT, CDR2 YYREEE (reference sequence). V shed 0 bases and J shed 5 bases, with 8 bases lying between them. The CDR3 is 13 amino acids. Original data processing: Scientists estimated how many nucleated cells there were by amplifying reference gene primers. Only in-frame clones appear in the TCRdb table, and some are missing; sequencing was by immunoSEQ multiplex PCR. That table supplies the V and J calls and clone size; D and trimming were determined from the DNA. The sample has around 370,000 clones, around 89% seen once. Everyone who took part was about 18 to 90 years old, and they came from about two dozen US areas.

The origin of this receptor is a woman aged 18 to 35 who had recovered from COVID-19. Sample: PBMCs or T cells enriched from blood (not recorded which). V is TRBV5-4 and J is TRBJ1-2, with D unclear. The CDR3 sequence: CASSLDPEYGYTF. In DNA form, the CDR3 reads TGTGCCAGCAGCTTGGATCCAGAATATGGCTACACCTTC.